This T cell receptor beta chain comes out of a study of shared clonotypes between healthy human individuals. Findings of the study overall: In contrast to clonotypes shared by all four donors, non-shared clonotypes had lower generation probabilities. Researchers sampled blood only, noting tissue repertoires likely differ.

Trimming removed 2 bases from V and 4 bases from J, with 7 bases in between. The CDR3 spans 13 residues. Germline CDR1 is ENHRY and CDR2 is SYGVKD. In regard to this clone: Its specificity is unknown.

Some clones are missing from TCRdb's copy, which holds only in-frame ones; the method was immunoSEQ multiplex PCR. The sample shows about 2 million clones, about 95% of them seen only once. Cells designated naive CD8 were CD45RO-negative and were positively selected for CCR7, with terminally differentiated effector memory CD45RA+ cells excluded. This chain links TRBV10-3 with TRBJ2-3; tentative D call: TRBD1 (5 bases). The TCR originated in a man aged 18 to 35 in good health. The sample comprised naive CD8+ T cells sorted from blood. The CDR3 loop reads CAISETGPDTQYF. The DNA of the CDR3 is TGTGCCATCAGTGAGACAGGCCCAGATACGCAGTATTTT.